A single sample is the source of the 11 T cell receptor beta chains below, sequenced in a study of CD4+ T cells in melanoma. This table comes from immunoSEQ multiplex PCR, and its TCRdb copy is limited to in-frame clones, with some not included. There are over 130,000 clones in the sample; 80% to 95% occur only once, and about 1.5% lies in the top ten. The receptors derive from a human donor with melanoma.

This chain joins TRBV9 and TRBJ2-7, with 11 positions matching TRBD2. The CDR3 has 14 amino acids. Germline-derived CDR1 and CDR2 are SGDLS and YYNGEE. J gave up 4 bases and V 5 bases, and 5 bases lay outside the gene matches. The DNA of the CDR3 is TGTGCCAGCAGTAAGACTAGCGGGGTTTACGAGCAGTACTTC. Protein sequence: CASSKTSGVYEQYF.

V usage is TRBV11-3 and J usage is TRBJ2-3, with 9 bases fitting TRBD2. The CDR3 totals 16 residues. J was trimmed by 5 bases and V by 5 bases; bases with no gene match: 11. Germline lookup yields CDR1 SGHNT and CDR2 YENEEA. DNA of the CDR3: TGTGCCAGCAGCCCCGGCGGGGGGGCCGTTCAAGATACGCAGTATTTT. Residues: CASSPGGGAVQDTQYF.

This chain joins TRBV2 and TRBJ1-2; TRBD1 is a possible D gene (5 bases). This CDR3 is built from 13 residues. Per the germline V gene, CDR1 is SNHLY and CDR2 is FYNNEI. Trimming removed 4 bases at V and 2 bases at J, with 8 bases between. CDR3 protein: CASSAGQNYGYTF. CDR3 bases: TGTGCCAGCAGTGCGGGGCAGAACTATGGCTACACCTTC.

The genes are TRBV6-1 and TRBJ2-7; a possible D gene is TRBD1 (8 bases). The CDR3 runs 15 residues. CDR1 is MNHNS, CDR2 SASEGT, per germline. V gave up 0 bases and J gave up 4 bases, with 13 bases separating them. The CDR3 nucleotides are TGTGCCAGCAGTGAAGCGCTACAGGGGGGGTACGAGCAGTACTTC. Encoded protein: CASSEALQGGYEQYF.

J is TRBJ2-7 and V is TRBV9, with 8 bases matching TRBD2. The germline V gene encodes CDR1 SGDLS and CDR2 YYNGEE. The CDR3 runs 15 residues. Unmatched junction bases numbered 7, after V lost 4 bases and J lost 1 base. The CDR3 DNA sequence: TGTGCCAGCAGCCCGGGACTAGGAGCGTCCTACGAGCAGTACTTC. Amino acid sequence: CASSPGLGASYEQYF.

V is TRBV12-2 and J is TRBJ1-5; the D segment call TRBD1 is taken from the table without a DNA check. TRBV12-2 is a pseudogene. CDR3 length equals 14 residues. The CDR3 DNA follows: TGTGCAAGTCGCTCTTCAGGGGGCTATCAGCCCCAGCATTTT. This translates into CASRSSGGYQPQHF.

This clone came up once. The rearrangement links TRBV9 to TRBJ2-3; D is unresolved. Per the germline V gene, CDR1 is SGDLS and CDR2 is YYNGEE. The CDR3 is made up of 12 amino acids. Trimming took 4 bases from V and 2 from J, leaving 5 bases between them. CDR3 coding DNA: TGTGCCAGCAGCTCGGTCACAGATACGCAGTATTTT. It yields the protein CASSSVTDTQYF.

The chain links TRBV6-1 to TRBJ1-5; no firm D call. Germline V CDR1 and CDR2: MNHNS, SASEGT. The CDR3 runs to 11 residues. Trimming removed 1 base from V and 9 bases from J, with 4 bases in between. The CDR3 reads CASSEGWPQHF. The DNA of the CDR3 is TGTGCCAGCAGTGAAGGTTGGCCCCAGCATTTT.

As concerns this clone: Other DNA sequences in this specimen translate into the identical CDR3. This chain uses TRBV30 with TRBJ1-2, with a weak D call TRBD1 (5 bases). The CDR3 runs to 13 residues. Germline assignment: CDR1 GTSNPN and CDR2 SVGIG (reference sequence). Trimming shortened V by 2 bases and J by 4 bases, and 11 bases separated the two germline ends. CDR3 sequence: CAWSRGATYGYTF. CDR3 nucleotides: TGTGCCTGGAGTAGAGGGGCGACCTATGGCTACACCTTC.

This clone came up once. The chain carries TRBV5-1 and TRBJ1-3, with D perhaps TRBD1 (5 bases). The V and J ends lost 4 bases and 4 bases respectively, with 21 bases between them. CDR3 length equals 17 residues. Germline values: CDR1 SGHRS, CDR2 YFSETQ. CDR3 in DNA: TGCGCCAGCAGCCTGAACGGACAAGCCCGTAGAGGAAACACCATATATTTT. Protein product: CASSLNGQARRGNTIYF.

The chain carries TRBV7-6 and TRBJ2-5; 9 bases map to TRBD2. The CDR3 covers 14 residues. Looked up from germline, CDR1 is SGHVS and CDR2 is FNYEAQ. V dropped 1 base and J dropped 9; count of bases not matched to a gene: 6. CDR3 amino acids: CASSLEFAGGAQYF. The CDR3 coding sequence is TGTGCCAGCAGCTTAGAGTTTGCGGGGGGGGCCCAGTACTTC.